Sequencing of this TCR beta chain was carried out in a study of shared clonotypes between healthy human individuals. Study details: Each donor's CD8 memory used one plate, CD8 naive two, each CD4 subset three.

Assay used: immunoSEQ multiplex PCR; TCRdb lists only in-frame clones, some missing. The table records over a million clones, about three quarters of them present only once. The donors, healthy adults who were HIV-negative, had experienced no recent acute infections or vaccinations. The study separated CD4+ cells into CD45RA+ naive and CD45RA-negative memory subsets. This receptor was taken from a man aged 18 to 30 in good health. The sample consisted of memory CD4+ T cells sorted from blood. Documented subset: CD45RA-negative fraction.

Written as DNA, the CDR3 is TGTGCCAGTAGCGGGGAGGGCAATCAGCCCCAGCATTTT. This translates into CASSGEGNQPQHF. This chain links TRBV19 with TRBJ1-5, with no clear D. CDR3 length equals 13 residues. V was cut by 6 bases and J by 2 bases, with 8 bases left in between. Germline V gene sequence: CDR1 LNHDA, CDR2 SQIVND (reference sequence).